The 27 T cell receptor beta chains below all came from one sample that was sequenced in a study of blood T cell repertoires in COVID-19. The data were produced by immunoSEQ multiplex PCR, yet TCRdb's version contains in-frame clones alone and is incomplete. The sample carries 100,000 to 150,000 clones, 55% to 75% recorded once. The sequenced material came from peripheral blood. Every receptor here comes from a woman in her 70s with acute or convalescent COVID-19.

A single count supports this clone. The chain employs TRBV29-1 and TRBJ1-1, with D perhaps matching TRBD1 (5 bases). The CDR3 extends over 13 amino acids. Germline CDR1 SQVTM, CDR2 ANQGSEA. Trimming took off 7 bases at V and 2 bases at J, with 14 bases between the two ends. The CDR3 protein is CSAAGGINTEAFF. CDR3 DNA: TGCAGCGCCGCCGGGGGGATCAACACTGAAGCTTTCTTT.

In DNA form, the CDR3 reads TGTGCCAGCAGCACCGGGGGGGCCACCGGGGAGCTGTTTTTT. This codes for CASSTGGATGELFF. The chain links TRBV5-6 to TRBJ2-2; 8 bases agree with TRBD2. Germline trimming cut 4 bases from V and 4 bases from J; bases unmatched to any gene: 3. Per the germline V gene, CDR1 is SGHDT and CDR2 is YYEEEE. This CDR3 comprises 14 residues.

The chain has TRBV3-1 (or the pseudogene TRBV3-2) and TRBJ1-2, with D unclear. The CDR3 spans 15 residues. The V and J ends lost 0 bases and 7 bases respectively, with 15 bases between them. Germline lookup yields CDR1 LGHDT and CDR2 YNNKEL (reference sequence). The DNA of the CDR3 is TGTGCCAGCAGCCAAGAGATGGTCGTCTGGGCTGGCTACACCTTC. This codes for CASSQEMVVWAGYTF.

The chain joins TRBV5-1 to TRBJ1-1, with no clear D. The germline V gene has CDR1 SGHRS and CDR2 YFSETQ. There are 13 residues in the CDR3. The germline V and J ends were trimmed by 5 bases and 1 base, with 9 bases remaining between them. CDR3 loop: CASSWAENTEAFF. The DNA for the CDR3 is TGCGCCAGCAGTTGGGCAGAGAACACTGAAGCTTTCTTT.

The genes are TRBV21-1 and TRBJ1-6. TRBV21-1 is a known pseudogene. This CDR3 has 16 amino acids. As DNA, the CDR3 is TGTGCCACCCACGACCGGGCGGGATGGTTGAATTCACCCCTCCACTTT. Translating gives CATHDRAGWLNSPLHF.

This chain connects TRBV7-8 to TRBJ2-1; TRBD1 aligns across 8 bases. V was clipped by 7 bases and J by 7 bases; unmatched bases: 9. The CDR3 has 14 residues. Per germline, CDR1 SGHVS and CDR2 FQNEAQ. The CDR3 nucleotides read TGTGCCAGCACCCCTCAGGGGGCCTGGAATGAGCAGTTCTTC. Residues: CASTPQGAWNEQFF.

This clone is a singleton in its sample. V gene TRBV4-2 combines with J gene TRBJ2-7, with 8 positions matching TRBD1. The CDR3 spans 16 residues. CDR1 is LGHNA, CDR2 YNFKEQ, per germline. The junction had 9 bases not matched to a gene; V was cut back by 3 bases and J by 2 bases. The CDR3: CASSHAQGATAYEQYF. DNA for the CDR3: TGTGCCAGCAGCCATGCCCAGGGGGCCACGGCCTACGAGCAGTACTTC.

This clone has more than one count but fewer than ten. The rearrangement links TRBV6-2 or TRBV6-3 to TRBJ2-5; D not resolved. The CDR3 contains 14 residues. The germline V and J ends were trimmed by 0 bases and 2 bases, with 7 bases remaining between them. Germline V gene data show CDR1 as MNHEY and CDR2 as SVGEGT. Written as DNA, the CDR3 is TGTGCCAGCAGTTACTCGACACGGCAAGAGACCCAGTACTTC. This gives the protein CASSYSTRQETQYF.

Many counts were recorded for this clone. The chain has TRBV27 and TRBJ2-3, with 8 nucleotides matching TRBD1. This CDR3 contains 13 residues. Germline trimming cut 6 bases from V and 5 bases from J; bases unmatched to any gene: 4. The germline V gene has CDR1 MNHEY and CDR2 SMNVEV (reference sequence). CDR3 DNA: TGTGCCAGCAGCGGACAGGGACAAGATACGCAGTATTTT. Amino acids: CASSGQGQDTQYF.

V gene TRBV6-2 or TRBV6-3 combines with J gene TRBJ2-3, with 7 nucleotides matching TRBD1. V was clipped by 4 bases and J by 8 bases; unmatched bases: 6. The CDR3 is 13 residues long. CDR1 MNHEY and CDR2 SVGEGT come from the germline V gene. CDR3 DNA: TGTGCCAGCAGTTTGACAGGGTTGGGTACGCAGTATTTT. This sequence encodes CASSLTGLGTQYF.

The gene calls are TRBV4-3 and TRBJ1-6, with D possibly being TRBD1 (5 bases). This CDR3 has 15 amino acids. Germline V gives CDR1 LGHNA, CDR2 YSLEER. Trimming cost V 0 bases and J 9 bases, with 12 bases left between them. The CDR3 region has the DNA TGCGCCAGCAGCCAAGAGTGGGGCGTGGGTTCACCCCTCCACTTT. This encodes CASSQEWGVGSPLHF.

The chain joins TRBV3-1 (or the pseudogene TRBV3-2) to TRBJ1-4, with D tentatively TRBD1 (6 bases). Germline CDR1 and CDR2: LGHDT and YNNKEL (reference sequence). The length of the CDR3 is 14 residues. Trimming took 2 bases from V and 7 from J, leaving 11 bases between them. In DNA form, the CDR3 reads TGTGCCAGCAGCCAAATGGGACAAACTGAAAAACTGTTTTTT. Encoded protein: CASSQMGQTEKLFF.

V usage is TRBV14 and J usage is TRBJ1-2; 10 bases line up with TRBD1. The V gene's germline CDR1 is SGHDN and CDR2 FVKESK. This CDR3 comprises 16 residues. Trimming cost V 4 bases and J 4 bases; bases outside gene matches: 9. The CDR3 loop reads CASSPGDRGSLYGYTF. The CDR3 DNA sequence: TGTGCCAGCAGCCCGGGGGACAGGGGATCTCTCTATGGCTACACCTTC.

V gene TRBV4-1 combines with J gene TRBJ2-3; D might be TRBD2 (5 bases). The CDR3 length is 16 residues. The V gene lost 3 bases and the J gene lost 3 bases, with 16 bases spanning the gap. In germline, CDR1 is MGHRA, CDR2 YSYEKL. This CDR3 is CASSHPDRRTTDTQYF. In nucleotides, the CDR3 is TGCGCCAGCAGCCACCCCGACCGACGGACTACAGATACGCAGTATTTT.

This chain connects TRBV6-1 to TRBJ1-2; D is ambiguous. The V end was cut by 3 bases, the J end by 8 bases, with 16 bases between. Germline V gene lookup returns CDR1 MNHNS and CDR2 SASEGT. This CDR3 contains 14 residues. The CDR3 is CASSDWRNRKGYTF. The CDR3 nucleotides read TGTGCCAGCAGTGATTGGAGGAATAGGAAAGGCTACACCTTC.

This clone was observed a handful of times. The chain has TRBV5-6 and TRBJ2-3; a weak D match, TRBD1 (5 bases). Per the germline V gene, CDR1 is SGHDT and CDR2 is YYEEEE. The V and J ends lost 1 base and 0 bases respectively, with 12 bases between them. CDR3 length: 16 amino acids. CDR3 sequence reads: CASSLFRQISTDTQYF. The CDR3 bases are TGTGCCAGCAGCTTGTTTAGACAGATAAGCACAGATACGCAGTATTTT.

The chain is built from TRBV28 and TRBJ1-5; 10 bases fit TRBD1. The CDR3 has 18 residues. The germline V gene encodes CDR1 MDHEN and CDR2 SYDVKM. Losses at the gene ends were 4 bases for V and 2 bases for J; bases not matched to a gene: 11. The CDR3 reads CASSSTVTGGSGNQPQHF. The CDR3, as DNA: TGTGCCAGCAGTTCGACTGTGACAGGGGGCTCGGGCAATCAGCCCCAGCATTTT.

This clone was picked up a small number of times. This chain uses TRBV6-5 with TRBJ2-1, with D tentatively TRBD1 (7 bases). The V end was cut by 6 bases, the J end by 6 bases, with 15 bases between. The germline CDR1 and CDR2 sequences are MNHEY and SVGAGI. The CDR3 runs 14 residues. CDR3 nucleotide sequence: TGTGCCAGCAGCCGCGACAGGGAGGTCAATGAGCAGTTCTTC. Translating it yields CASSRDREVNEQFF.

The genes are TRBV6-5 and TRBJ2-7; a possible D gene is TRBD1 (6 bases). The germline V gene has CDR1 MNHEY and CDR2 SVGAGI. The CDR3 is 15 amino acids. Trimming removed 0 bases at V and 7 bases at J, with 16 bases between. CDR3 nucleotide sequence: TGTGCCAGCAGTTACTCTGGCTACAGGGAGCAAGAGCAGTACTTC. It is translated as CASSYSGYREQEQYF.

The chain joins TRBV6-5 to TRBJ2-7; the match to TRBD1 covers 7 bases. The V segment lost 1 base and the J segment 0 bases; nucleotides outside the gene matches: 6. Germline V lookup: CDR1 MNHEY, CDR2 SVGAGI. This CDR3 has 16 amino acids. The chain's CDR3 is CASSYFRRDSSYEQYF. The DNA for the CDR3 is TGTGCCAGCAGTTACTTCCGCCGGGACAGCTCCTACGAGCAGTACTTC.

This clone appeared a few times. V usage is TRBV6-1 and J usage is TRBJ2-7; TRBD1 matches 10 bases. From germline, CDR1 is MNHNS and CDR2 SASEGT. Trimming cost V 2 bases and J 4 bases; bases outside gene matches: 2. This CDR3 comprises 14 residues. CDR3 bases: TGTGCCAGCAGTGAAATGGACAGGGGGTACGAGCAGTACTTC. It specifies CASSEMDRGYEQYF.

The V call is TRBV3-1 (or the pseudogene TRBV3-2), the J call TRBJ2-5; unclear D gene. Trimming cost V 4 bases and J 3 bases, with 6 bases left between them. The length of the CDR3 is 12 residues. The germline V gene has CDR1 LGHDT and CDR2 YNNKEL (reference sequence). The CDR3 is CASSPLEETQYF. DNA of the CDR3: TGTGCCAGCAGCCCGCTAGAAGAGACCCAGTACTTC.

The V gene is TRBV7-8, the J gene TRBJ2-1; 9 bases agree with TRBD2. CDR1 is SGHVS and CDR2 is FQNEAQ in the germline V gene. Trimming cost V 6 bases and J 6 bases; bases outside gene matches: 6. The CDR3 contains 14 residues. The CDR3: CASRDSGGANEQFF. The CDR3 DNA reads TGTGCCAGCAGAGATAGCGGGGGTGCCAATGAGCAGTTCTTC. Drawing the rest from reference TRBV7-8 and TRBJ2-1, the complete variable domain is GAGVSQSPRYKVAKRGQDVALRCDPISGHVSLFWYQQALGQGPEFLTYFQNEAQLDKSGLPSDRFFAERPEGSVSTLKIQRTQQEDSAVYLCASRDSGGANEQFFGPGTRLTVL.

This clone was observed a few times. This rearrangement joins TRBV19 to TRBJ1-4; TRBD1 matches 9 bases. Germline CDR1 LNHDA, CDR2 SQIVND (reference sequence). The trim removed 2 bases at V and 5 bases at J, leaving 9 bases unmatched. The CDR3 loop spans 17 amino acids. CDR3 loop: CASSIQDRGILNEKLFF. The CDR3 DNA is TGTGCCAGTAGTATACAGGACAGGGGCATACTGAATGAAAAACTGTTTTTT.

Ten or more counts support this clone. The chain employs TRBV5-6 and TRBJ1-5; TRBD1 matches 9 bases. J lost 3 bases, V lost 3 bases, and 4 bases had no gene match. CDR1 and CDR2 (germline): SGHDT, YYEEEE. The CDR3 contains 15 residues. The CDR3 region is CASSSGQGTNQPQHF. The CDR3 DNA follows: TGTGCCAGCAGCTCGGGACAGGGCACCAATCAGCCCCAGCATTTT.

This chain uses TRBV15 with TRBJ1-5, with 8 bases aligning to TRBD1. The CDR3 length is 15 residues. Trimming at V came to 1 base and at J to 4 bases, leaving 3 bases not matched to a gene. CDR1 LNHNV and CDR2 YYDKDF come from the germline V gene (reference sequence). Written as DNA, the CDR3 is TGTGCCACCAGCAGAGGGACAGGGTGGAATCAGCCCCAGCATTTT. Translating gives CATSRGTGWNQPQHF.

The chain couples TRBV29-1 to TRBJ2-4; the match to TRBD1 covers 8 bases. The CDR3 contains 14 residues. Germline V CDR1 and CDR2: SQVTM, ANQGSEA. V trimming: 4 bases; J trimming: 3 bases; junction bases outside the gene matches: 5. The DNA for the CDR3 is TGCAGCGTTGGACAGGGGTTCGACAAAAACATTCAGTACTTC. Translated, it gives CSVGQGFDKNIQYF.